This TCR beta chain was captured by sequencing in a study of Graves' ophthalmopathy and Graves' hyperthyroidism. From RNA, the CDR3 regions of TCR beta chains were amplified and sequenced. The workflow started with a first-round RT-PCR run with HTBI primers and then moved on to a second-round multiplex PCR. TCRdb re-analysed the multiplex PCR reads in MiXCR, keeping a single row per CDR3 protein. The data contain under 350,000 distinct CDR3 sequences, roughly 15% of them singletons. This clonotype has at least ten counts. Germline trimming cut 5 bases from V and 3 bases from J; bases unmatched to any gene: 8. The CDR3 is 16 residues long. Germline values: CDR1 MNHEY, CDR2 SVGAGI.

V is TRBV6-5 and J is TRBJ1-2; 11 bases are a match to TRBD1. This TCR derives from an adult man with Graves' ophthalmopathy. The sequenced sample was peripheral blood. In DNA form, the CDR3 reads TGTGCCAGCAGTAACTATCCGGGACAGGGGGACTATGGCTACACCTTC. This gives the protein CASSNYPGQGDYGYTF.